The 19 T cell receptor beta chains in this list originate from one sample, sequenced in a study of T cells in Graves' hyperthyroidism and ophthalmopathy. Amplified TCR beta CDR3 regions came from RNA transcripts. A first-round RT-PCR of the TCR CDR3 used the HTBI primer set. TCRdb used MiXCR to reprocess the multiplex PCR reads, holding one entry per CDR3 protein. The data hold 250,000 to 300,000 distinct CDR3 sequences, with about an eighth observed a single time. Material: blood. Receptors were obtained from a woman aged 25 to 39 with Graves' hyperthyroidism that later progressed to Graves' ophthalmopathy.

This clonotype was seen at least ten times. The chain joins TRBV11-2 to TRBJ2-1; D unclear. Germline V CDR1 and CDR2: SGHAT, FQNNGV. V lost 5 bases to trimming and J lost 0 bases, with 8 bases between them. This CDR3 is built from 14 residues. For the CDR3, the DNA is TGTGCCAGCAGCCCCCGGGCCTCCTACAATGAGCAGTTCTTC. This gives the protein CASSPRASYNEQFF.

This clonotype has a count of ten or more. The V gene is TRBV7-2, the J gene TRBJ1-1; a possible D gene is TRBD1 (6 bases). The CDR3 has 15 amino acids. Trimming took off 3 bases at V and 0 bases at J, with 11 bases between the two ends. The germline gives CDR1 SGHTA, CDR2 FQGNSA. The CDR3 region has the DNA TGTGCCAGCAGCTTCCACAGGGAAATGAACACTGAAGCTTTCTTT. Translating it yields CASSFHREMNTEAFF. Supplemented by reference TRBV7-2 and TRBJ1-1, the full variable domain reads GAGVSQSPSNKVTEKGKDVELRCDPISGHTALYWYRQSLGQGLEFLIYFQGNSAPDKSGLPSDRFSAERTGGSVSTLTIQRTQQEDSAVYLCASSFHREMNTEAFFGQGTRLTVV.

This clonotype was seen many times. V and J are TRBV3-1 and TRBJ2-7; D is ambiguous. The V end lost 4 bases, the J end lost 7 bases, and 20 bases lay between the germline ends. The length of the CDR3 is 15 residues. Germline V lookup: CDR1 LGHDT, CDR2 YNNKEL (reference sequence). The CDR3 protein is CASSPTGPLFGEQYF. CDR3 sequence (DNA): TGTGCCAGCAGCCCGACCGGCCCGTTGTTTGGGGAGCAGTACTTC.

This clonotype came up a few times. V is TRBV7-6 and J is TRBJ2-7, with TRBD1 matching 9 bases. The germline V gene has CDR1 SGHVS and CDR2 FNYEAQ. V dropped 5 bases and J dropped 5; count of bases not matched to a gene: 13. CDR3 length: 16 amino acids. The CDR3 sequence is CASSPAPGQGVHEQYF. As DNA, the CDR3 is TGTGCCAGCAGCCCCGCACCGGGACAGGGTGTCCACGAGCAGTACTTC.

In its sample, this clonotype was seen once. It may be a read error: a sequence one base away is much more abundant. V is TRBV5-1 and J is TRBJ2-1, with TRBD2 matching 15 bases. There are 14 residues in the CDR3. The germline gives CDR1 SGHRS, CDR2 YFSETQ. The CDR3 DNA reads TGCGCCAGCAGCCCGGGACTAGCGGGAGGTGAGCGGTTCTTC. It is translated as CASSPGLAGGERFF.

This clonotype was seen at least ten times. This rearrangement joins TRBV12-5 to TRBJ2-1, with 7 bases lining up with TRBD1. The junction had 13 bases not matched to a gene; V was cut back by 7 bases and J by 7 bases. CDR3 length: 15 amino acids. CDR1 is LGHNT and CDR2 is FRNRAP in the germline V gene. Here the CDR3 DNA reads TGTGCTAGTGCCGCGATTGGCAGGGGGTTAAATGAGCAGTTCTTC. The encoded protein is CASAAIGRGLNEQFF.

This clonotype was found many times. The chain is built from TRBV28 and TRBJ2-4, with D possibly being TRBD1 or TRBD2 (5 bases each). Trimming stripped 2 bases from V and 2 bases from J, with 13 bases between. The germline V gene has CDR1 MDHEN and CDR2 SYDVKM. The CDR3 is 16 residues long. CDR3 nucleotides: TGTGCCAGCAGTTTAGGGGGAAAGGGAACCAAAAACATTCAGTACTTC. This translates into CASSLGGKGTKNIQYF.

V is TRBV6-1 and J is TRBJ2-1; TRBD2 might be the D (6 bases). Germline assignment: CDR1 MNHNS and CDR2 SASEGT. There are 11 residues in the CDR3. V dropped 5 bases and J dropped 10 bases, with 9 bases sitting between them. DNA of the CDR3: TGTGCCAGCAGTAAGGGACTCGAGCAGTTCTTC. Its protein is CASSKGLEQFF.

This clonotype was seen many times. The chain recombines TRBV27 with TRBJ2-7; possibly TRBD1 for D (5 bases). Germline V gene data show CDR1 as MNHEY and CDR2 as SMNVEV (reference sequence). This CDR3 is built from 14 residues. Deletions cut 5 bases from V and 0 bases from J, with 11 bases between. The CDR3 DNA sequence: TGTGCCAGCAGTGCGACAGATAGCTCCTACGAGCAGTACTTC. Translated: CASSATDSSYEQYF.

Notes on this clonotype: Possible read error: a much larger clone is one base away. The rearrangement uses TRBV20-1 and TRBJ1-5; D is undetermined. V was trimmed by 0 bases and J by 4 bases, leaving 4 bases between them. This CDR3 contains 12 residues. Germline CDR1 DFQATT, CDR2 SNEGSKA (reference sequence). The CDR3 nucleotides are TGCAGTGCTAGAGATGGGAATCAGCCCCAGCATTTT. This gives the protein CSARDGNQPQHF.

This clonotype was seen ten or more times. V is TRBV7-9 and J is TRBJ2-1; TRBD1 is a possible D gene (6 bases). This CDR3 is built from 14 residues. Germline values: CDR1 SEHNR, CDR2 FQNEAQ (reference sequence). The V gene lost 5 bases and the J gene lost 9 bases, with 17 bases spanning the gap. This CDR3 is CASSPTAGQSEQFF. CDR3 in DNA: TGTGCCAGCAGCCCTACCGCCGGACAGAGTGAGCAGTTCTTC.

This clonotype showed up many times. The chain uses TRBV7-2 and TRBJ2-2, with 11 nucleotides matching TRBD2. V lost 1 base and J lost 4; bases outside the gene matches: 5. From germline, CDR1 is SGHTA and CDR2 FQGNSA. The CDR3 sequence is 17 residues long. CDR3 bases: TGTGCCAGCAGCTTAGATGTGACTAGCGGGATCACCGGGGAGCTGTTTTTT. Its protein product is CASSLDVTSGITGELFF.

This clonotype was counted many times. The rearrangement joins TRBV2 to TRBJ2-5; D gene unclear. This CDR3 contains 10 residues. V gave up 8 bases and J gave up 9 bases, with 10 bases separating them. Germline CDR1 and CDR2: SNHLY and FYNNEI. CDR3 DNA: TGTGCCAGCGCAGGATGGTCCCAGTACTTC. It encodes CASAGWSQYF.

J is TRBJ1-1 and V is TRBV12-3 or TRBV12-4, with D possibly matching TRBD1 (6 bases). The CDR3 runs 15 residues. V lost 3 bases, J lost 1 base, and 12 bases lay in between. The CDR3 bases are TGTGCCAGCAGTTTGGGGGCGGGAGGGAACACTGAAGCTTTCTTT. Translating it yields CASSLGAGGNTEAFF.

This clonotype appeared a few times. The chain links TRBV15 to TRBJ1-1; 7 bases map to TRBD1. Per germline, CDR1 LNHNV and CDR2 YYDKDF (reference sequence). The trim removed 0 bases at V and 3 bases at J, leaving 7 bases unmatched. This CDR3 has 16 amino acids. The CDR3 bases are TGTGCCACCAGCAGAGATCTCCGTGACAGGGACACTGAAGCTTTCTTT. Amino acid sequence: CATSRDLRDRDTEAFF.

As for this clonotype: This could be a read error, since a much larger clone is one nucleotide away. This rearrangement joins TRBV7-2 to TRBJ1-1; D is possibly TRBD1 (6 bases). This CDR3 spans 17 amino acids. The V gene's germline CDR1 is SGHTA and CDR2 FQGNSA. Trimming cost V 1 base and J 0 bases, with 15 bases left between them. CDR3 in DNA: TGTGCCAGCAGCTTAGAATCGAGGGGGTGGGTGAACACTGAAGCTTTCTTT. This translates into CASSLESRGWVNTEAFF.

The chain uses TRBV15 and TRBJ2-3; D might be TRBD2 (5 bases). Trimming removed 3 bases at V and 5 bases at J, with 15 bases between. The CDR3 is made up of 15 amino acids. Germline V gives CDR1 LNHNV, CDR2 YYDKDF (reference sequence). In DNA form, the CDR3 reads TGTGCCACCAGCAGGAGTCCGACGGCGGGAGATACGCAGTATTTT. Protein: CATSRSPTAGDTQYF.

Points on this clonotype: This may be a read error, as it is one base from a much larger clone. The CDR3 region is CSVEGTRGRMNTEAFF. In DNA, the CDR3 is TGCAGCGTTGAAGGGACAAGAGGAAGAATGAACACTGAAGCTTTCTTT. V is TRBV29-1 and J is TRBJ1-1, with D tentatively TRBD1 (5 bases). This CDR3 spans 16 amino acids. V was trimmed by 1 base and J by 0 bases, leaving 15 bases between them. Germline assignment: CDR1 SQVTM and CDR2 ANQGSEA.

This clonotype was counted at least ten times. For the CDR3, the DNA is TGTGCCAGCAGCTTAGGTGATTGGGTAGCAGAGACCCAGTACTTC. This sequence encodes CASSLGDWVAETQYF. V is TRBV7-9 and J is TRBJ2-5, with D unresolved. From germline, CDR1 is SEHNR and CDR2 FQNEAQ (reference sequence). V was clipped by 1 base and J by 4 bases, with 13 bases between them. The CDR3 has 15 residues.